Listed below are T cell receptor beta chains from one sample, sequenced in a study of T cells in localized non-small cell lung cancer. TCRdb's copy holds only in-frame clones and misses some; the assay was immunoSEQ multiplex PCR. The sample consists of fewer than 2,500 clones, around a quarter of them appearing once. Sequenced here: normal lung tissue next to the tumor, sampled before any cancer treatment. These receptor sequences come from an older female donor with stage I lung adenocarcinoma. CDR3s include the opening cysteine and the closing phenylalanine or tryptophan. The order of the fields is clone size, J gene, V gene, D gene, CDR3 protein, CDR3 DNA. D genes are given only for firm matches. Rows give clone size only sometimes, using once, few, many, or a class for an expanded clone.

clone_size: few; j_call: TRBJ1-3; v_call: TRBV9; d_call: .; cdr3_aa: CASSVGVTDTIYF; cdr3_nt: TGTGCCAGCAGCGTCGGGGTTACGGACACCATATATTTT
clone_size: once; j_call: TRBJ2-7; v_call: TRBV5-1; d_call: .; cdr3_aa: CASSLVTGPYEQYF; cdr3_nt: TGCGCCAGCAGCTTGGTCACAGGCCCCTACGAGCAGTACTTC
clone_size: few; j_call: TRBJ2-5; v_call: TRBV11-3; d_call: TRBD2; cdr3_aa: CASSQGDSGRAEETQYF; cdr3_nt: TGTGCCAGCAGCCAGGGGGATAGCGGGAGGGCCGAAGAGACCCAGTACTTC
clone_size: medium-sized; j_call: TRBJ1-1; v_call: TRBV7-2; d_call: .; cdr3_aa: CASSPMSATEAFF; cdr3_nt: TGTGCCAGCAGCCCAATGAGTGCCACTGAAGCTTTCTTT
clone_size: .; j_call: TRBJ2-3; v_call: TRBV19; d_call: TRBD1; cdr3_aa: CASTPTGGTRPDTQYF; cdr3_nt: TGTGCCAGTACTCCTACAGGGGGCACCCGTCCAGATACGCAGTATTTT
clone_size: .; j_call: TRBJ2-3; v_call: TRBV9; d_call: TRBD2; cdr3_aa: CASSRTSGHTDTQYF; cdr3_nt: TGTGCCAGCAGCCGGACTAGCGGACACACAGATACGCAGTATTTT
clone_size: .; j_call: TRBJ2-2; v_call: TRBV9; d_call: .; cdr3_aa: CASSVPSRAIHTGELFF; cdr3_nt: TGTGCCAGCAGCGTCCCCTCGAGGGCGATACACACCGGGGAGCTGTTTTTT
clone_size: .; j_call: TRBJ2-5; v_call: TRBV29-1; d_call: .; cdr3_aa: CSVLGGPYQETQYF; cdr3_nt: TGCAGCGTCCTGGGGGGGCCGTACCAAGAGACCCAGTACTTC
clone_size: .; j_call: TRBJ2-3; v_call: TRBV28; d_call: .; cdr3_aa: CASSPGASALDTQYF; cdr3_nt: TGTGCCAGCAGCCCTGGGGCTAGCGCCTTAGATACGCAGTATTTT
clone_size: .; j_call: TRBJ2-1; v_call: TRBV15; d_call: .; cdr3_aa: CATGKDRSSYNEQFF; cdr3_nt: TGTGCCACTGGGAAAGACAGGAGCTCCTACAATGAGCAGTTCTTC
clone_size: few; j_call: TRBJ2-3; v_call: TRBV15; d_call: TRBD2; cdr3_aa: CATSSGRATSTDTQYF; cdr3_nt: TGTGCCACCTCTAGCGGGAGGGCCACGAGCACAGATACGCAGTATTTT
clone_size: once; j_call: TRBJ1-1; v_call: TRBV5-1; d_call: .; cdr3_aa: CASTLDSLNTEAFF; cdr3_nt: TGCGCCAGCACCCTGGACAGTCTGAACACTGAAGCTTTCTTT
clone_size: medium-sized; j_call: TRBJ2-5; v_call: TRBV6-8; d_call: .; cdr3_aa: CASSYIDSQETQYF; cdr3_nt: TGTGCCAGCAGTTACATCGACTCCCAAGAGACCCAGTACTTC
clone_size: .; j_call: TRBJ2-1; v_call: TRBV28; d_call: TRBD2; cdr3_aa: CASSFPGGERQFF; cdr3_nt: TGTGCCAGCAGTTTTCCGGGGGGGGAAAGGCAGTTCTTC
clone_size: .; j_call: TRBJ2-1; v_call: TRBV15; d_call: .; cdr3_aa: CATSRDDGATSRQFF; cdr3_nt: TGTGCCACCAGCAGAGACGACGGGGCGACCAGCAGGCAGTTCTTC
clone_size: .; j_call: TRBJ2-7; v_call: TRBV19; d_call: TRBD2; cdr3_aa: CASRDSGRAYEQYF; cdr3_nt: TGTGCCAGTAGAGATAGCGGGAGGGCCTACGAGCAGTACTTC
clone_size: .; j_call: TRBJ2-1; v_call: TRBV5-1; d_call: TRBD2; cdr3_aa: CASTSSGSGEEQFF; cdr3_nt: TGCGCCAGCACTTCTAGCGGGAGCGGGGAAGAGCAGTTCTTC
clone_size: .; j_call: TRBJ2-1; v_call: TRBV9; d_call: TRBD2; cdr3_aa: CASSVSGGDNEQFF; cdr3_nt: TGTGCCAGCAGCGTCTCGGGGGGTGACAATGAGCAGTTCTTC
clone_size: .; j_call: TRBJ1-1; v_call: TRBV12-5; d_call: TRBD1; cdr3_aa: CASTKTGAEAFF; cdr3_nt: TGTGCCAGCACCAAAACAGGGGCTGAAGCTTTCTTT
clone_size: .; j_call: TRBJ1-5; v_call: TRBV6-8; d_call: .; cdr3_aa: CASTRDGGQPQHF; cdr3_nt: TGTGCCAGCACCAGGGACGGGGGACAGCCCCAGCATTTT
clone_size: medium-sized; j_call: TRBJ1-1; v_call: TRBV11-3; d_call: .; cdr3_aa: CASSLGVGGFTEAFF; cdr3_nt: TGTGCCAGCAGCTTAGGAGTTGGGGGCTTCACTGAAGCTTTCTTT
clone_size: few; j_call: TRBJ1-4; v_call: TRBV28; d_call: .; cdr3_aa: CASRVTGDEKLFF; cdr3_nt: TGTGCCAGCAGAGTCACAGGAGATGAAAAACTGTTTTTT
clone_size: .; j_call: TRBJ2-7; v_call: TRBV6-8; d_call: .; cdr3_aa: CAIDKGGGSGEQYF; cdr3_nt: TGTGCCATCGATAAAGGAGGAGGGTCTGGTGAGCAGTACTTC
clone_size: few; j_call: TRBJ1-1; v_call: TRBV18; d_call: .; cdr3_aa: CASSPAGVTEAFF; cdr3_nt: TGTGCCAGCTCACCGGCAGGGGTGACTGAAGCTTTCTTT
clone_size: .; j_call: TRBJ2-3; v_call: TRBV11-3; d_call: .; cdr3_aa: CASSLFDPGADTQYF; cdr3_nt: TGTGCCAGCAGCTTATTCGACCCTGGGGCAGATACGCAGTATTTT
clone_size: .; j_call: TRBJ1-1; v_call: TRBV19; d_call: .; cdr3_aa: CASSPRPDSLEKRNTEAFF; cdr3_nt: TGTGCCAGTAGTCCCCGGCCGGACTCCCTCGAAAAGCGGAACACTGAAGCTTTCTTT
clone_size: few; j_call: TRBJ2-7; v_call: TRBV11-3; d_call: .; cdr3_aa: CASSQQWGSTYEQYF; cdr3_nt: TGTGCCAGCAGCCAACAATGGGGCAGCACCTACGAGCAGTACTTC
clone_size: .; j_call: TRBJ2-5; v_call: TRBV11-3; d_call: .; cdr3_aa: CASSPSAAQETQYF; cdr3_nt: TGTGCCAGCAGCCCCAGTGCGGCTCAAGAGACCCAGTACTTC
clone_size: .; j_call: TRBJ1-1; v_call: TRBV11-3; d_call: TRBD1; cdr3_aa: CASSDRDRVTEAFF; cdr3_nt: TGTGCCAGCAGCGACCGGGACAGGGTCACTGAAGCTTTCTTT
clone_size: .; j_call: TRBJ2-7; v_call: TRBV11-3; d_call: TRBD2; cdr3_aa: CASSTTGGYGEQYF; cdr3_nt: TGTGCCAGCAGCACAACGGGGGGATATGGAGAGCAGTACTTC
clone_size: .; j_call: TRBJ1-2; v_call: TRBV6-8; d_call: .; cdr3_aa: CASRGQHYGYTF; cdr3_nt: TGTGCCAGCCGAGGACAGCACTATGGCTACACCTTC